Listed here are 29 T cell receptor beta chains from one sample, sequenced in a study of post-analysis software for immune sequencing data. Study-wide results and caveats: A handful of TRBV segments were significantly more frequent in patients than in controls. TRBV5-6, TRBV5-1 and TRBV20-1 were among these segments.

The antigens of these receptors remain unknown. Researchers reported that TCR beta cDNA libraries carried unique molecular identifiers. TCRdb ran MiXCR on the PCR reads and lists one entry per CDR3 protein. The sample has 150,000 to 200,000 distinct CDR3 sequences, approximately 28% seen once. Material for sequencing was blood. These receptors all stem from a girl aged 10 to 17 with multiple sclerosis.

The rearrangement links TRBV11-1 to TRBJ2-7; D possibly matches TRBD1 or TRBD2 (5 bases each). This CDR3 has 14 amino acids. From germline, CDR1 is SGHAT and CDR2 FQDESV (reference sequence). V lost 3 bases and J lost 4, with 13 bases in between. CDR3 in amino acids: CASSLGRERYEQYF. The CDR3 DNA follows: TGTGCCAGCAGCTTGGGCAGGGAGCGGTACGAGCAGTACTTC.

This clonotype has just a few counts. This may arise from a read error, as a much more abundant clone is one base away. V usage is TRBV5-4 and J usage is TRBJ2-3; 12 bases fit TRBD2. CDR3 length: 16 amino acids. Germline V gives CDR1 SGHNT, CDR2 YYREEE (reference sequence). In DNA form, the CDR3 reads TGTGCCAGCAGCCCAGGTCGGACTAGCGGGACGGATACGCGGTATTTT. It specifies CASSPGRTSGTDTRYF.

CDR3 coding DNA: TGCAGTGCTAGCGGTACCAGCTACGAGCAGTACTTC. Translation: CSASGTSYEQYF. J is TRBJ2-1 and V is TRBV20-1; D not resolved. The DNA matches TRBJ2-7 better at its end, which makes the J call doubtful. Germline V CDR1 and CDR2: DFQATT, SNEGSKA (reference sequence). This CDR3 has 12 amino acids.

Concerning this clonotype itself: A much larger clone lies one base from this, so it may be a read error. The chain has TRBV20-1 and TRBJ2-5, with 9 bases lining up with TRBD1. The CDR3 has 15 amino acids. J was trimmed by 13 bases and V by 3 bases; bases with no gene match: 18. Germline lookup yields CDR1 DFQATT and CDR2 SNEGSKA (reference sequence). As DNA, the CDR3 is TGCAGTGCTAGCCCATTGACAGGGGGGGGCTTGGAGCGGTACTTC. Encoded protein: CSASPLTGGGLERYF.

In its sample, this clonotype was seen a few times. One end of the junction varies from germline; a read error may be responsible. The CDR3 nucleotides are TGTGCCAGCAGTTTATTGGGGGGAAGGACTAGCGGTTACAATGGGCAGTTCTTC. Encoded protein: CASSLLGGRTSGYNGQFF. This rearrangement joins TRBV27 to TRBJ2-1; TRBD2 agrees at 10 bases. The CDR3 runs to 18 residues. Germline V gene lookup returns CDR1 MNHEY and CDR2 SMNVEV (reference sequence).

This clonotype was observed a few times. The chain employs TRBV6-6 and TRBJ2-1; D is uncertain. V lost 5 bases to trimming and J lost 8 bases, with 19 bases between them. CDR1 and CDR2 from the germline V gene are MNHNY and SVGAGI (reference sequence). This CDR3 region has 15 residues. CDR3 sequence: CASSTGLLDYDEQFF. CDR3 DNA: TGTGCCAGCAGTACGGGCCTTCTAGATTATGATGAGCAGTTCTTC.

This clonotype was picked up a small number of times. In DNA, the CDR3 is TGCAGTGCTCCGTCGTGGGCTAGCGGGAGCAATGAGCAGTTCTTC. Translation: CSAPSWASGSNEQFF. The gene calls are TRBV20-1 and TRBJ2-1, with 10 bases that match TRBD2. V was clipped by 5 bases and J by 6 bases; unmatched bases: 10. The germline V gene has CDR1 DFQATT and CDR2 SNEGSKA (reference sequence). The CDR3 length is 15 residues.

The genes are TRBV14 and TRBJ2-5; TRBD2 might be the D (6 bases). Near its end, the DNA agrees better with TRBJ2-7, so the J call may be wrong. From germline, CDR1 is SGHDN and CDR2 FVKESK. The CDR3 totals 17 residues. The chain's CDR3 is CASSQDLAGRGIHEQYF. DNA of the CDR3: TGTGCCAGCAGCCAAGATTTGGCGGGTCGGGGGATCCACGAGCAGTACTTC.

The sample holds many counts of this clonotype. CDR3 sequence reads: CASSSEVGDSGSGYTF. The CDR3 DNA follows: TGTGCCAGCAGCTCAGAGGTTGGGGACAGCGGATCGGGCTACACCTTC. V is TRBV9 and J is TRBJ1-2, with 7 bases lining up with TRBD1. Looked up from germline, CDR1 is SGDLS and CDR2 is YYNGEE. The CDR3 has 16 residues. Unmatched junction bases numbered 17, after V lost 4 bases and J lost 8 bases.

In regard to this clonotype: This may be a read error, as it is one base from a much larger clone. The CDR3: CASSYRTGNEQYF. In nucleotides, the CDR3 is TGTGCCAGCAGTTACCGGACAGGGAACGAGCAGTACTTC. The gene calls are TRBV6-5 and TRBJ2-7, with 8 positions matching TRBD1. Germline V gene sequence: CDR1 MNHEY, CDR2 SVGAGI. The CDR3 has 13 amino acids. With V trimmed by 2 bases and J by 5 bases, 2 bases remained unmatched.

The chain has TRBV12-3 or TRBV12-4 and TRBJ1-2; 7 bases match TRBD1. CDR3 length: 14 amino acids. V dropped 10 bases and J dropped 8; count of bases not matched to a gene: 16. DNA of the CDR3: TGTGCCACCTCAGTACAGGAGGGGGCGGGCGGCTACACCTTC. This codes for CATSVQEGAGGYTF.

There are a few counts of this clonotype. The chain carries TRBV29-1 and TRBJ1-1, with TRBD1 matching over 8 bases. The CDR3 length is 14 residues. The V gene's germline CDR1 is SQVTM and CDR2 ANQGSEA. V lost 4 bases, J lost 1 base, and 5 bases stayed unmatched. The CDR3 loop is CSVAGQGRNTEAFF. The DNA of the CDR3 is TGCAGCGTTGCCGGACAGGGCCGGAACACTGAAGCTTTCTTT.

The V and J genes are TRBV20-1 and TRBJ1-1; weak D call: TRBD1 (6 bases). The CDR3 covers 14 residues. V was pared by 1 base and J by 0 bases, with 9 bases between. Germline loops: CDR1 DFQATT, CDR2 SNEGSKA (reference sequence). CDR3 sequence: CSARADSMNTEAFF. The DNA of the CDR3 is TGCAGTGCTAGAGCGGACAGTATGAACACTGAAGCTTTCTTT.

With regard to this clonotype: Compared with germline, one end of the junction differs, possibly owing to a read error. The chain carries TRBV6-5 and TRBJ2-4, with D possibly matching TRBD1 (5 bases). Per the germline V gene, CDR1 is MNHEY and CDR2 is SVGAGI. The CDR3 has 14 residues. The CDR3 reads CASSRAAWQDIRYF. The CDR3 nucleotides are TGTGCCAGCAGTAGGGCGGCCTGGCAGGACATTCGGTACTTC.

This clonotype has a handful of counts. This chain links TRBV9 with TRBJ1-4; 10 nucleotides agree with TRBD1. Germline loops: CDR1 SGDLS, CDR2 YYNGEE. V shed 3 bases, J shed 12 bases, and the junction held 11 bases outside the gene matches. CDR3 size: 15 residues. DNA for the CDR3: TGTGCCAGCAGCGCCGGGACAGGGGCCAGTTCTGAACTGTTTTTT. This encodes CASSAGTGASSELFF.

This clonotype appeared a few times. This chain uses TRBV12-3 or TRBV12-4 with TRBJ2-1, with 7 bases that match TRBD2. The CDR3 consists of 15 residues. V shed 3 bases and J 3 bases; nucleotides not matched to a gene: 5. CDR3 in amino acids: CASSFAGEFYNEQFF. Written as DNA, the CDR3 is TGTGCCAGCAGTTTTGCGGGAGAGTTCTACAATGAGCAGTTCTTC.

The chain couples TRBV20-1 to TRBJ2-1; D is possibly TRBD1 (5 bases). The DNA end is a closer match to TRBJ2-7, so the J assignment may be wrong. Per germline, CDR1 DFQATT and CDR2 SNEGSKA (reference sequence). The length of the CDR3 is 14 residues. CDR3 in DNA: TGCAGTGCACGCGACAGAAGCTCCTACAATGAGCAGTACTTC. Translated: CSARDRSSYNEQYF.

This clonotype was seen ten or more times. The V gene is TRBV5-4, the J gene TRBJ2-1; D is possibly TRBD1 (6 bases). Germline assignment: CDR1 SGHNT and CDR2 YYREEE (reference sequence). There are 16 residues in the CDR3. Trimming removed 4 bases at V and 10 bases at J, with 24 bases between. The CDR3 spells CASSTLRDTMLWEQFF. The DNA for the CDR3 is TGTGCCAGCAGCACCCTCCGGGACACGATGCTCTGGGAGCAGTTCTTC.

The chain recombines TRBV5-1 with TRBJ2-5; the D gene is possibly TRBD1 (7 bases). The length of the CDR3 is 14 residues. Germline values: CDR1 SGHRS, CDR2 YFSETQ. Trimming stripped 0 bases from V and 9 bases from J, with 15 bases between. CDR3 in DNA: TGCGCCAGCAGCTTGGACGTAGACAGGGAGGCCCAGTACTTC. This encodes CASSLDVDREAQYF. Variable domain in full (rest from reference TRBV5-1 and TRBJ2-5): KAGVTQTPRYLIKTRGQQVTLSCSPISGHRSVSWYQQTPGQGLQFLFEYFSETQRNKGNFPGRFSGRQFSNSRSEMNVSTLELGDSALYLCASSLDVDREAQYFGPGTRLLVL.

This clonotype was seen a handful of times. V usage is TRBV19 and J usage is TRBJ2-1, with 11 nucleotides matching TRBD2. The germline gives CDR1 LNHDA, CDR2 SQIVND (reference sequence). The V and J ends lost 6 bases and 6 bases, in that order; junction bases with no gene match: 16. CDR3 length: 18 residues. The CDR3 loop is CASSPSHSGRAAGNEQFF. The CDR3 nucleotides are TGTGCCAGTAGCCCCTCACATAGCGGGAGGGCCGCAGGCAATGAGCAGTTCTTC.

The CDR3 protein is CASSQTSGQGPDTEAFF. The CDR3 bases are TGTGCCAGCAGCCAAACTTCGGGACAGGGGCCAGACACTGAAGCTTTCTTT. The rearrangement joins TRBV3-1 to TRBJ1-1, with 10 bases lining up with TRBD1. V lost 2 bases and J lost 3; bases outside the gene matches: 9. The length of the CDR3 is 17 residues. CDR1 LGHDT and CDR2 YNNKEL come from the germline V gene (reference sequence).

This clonotype was seen at least ten times. The rearrangement links TRBV4-1 to TRBJ2-5, with D uncertain. The CDR3 contains 15 residues. V dropped 0 bases and J dropped 0 bases, with 8 bases sitting between them. Germline V gives CDR1 MGHRA, CDR2 YSYEKL. This chain's CDR3 is CASSQDTMYQETQYF. The CDR3 DNA reads as TGCGCCAGCAGCCAAGATACCATGTACCAAGAGACCCAGTACTTC.

This clonotype was counted many times. This chain uses TRBV6-2 or TRBV6-3 with TRBJ2-5; D unresolved. Trimming shortened V by 5 bases and J by 1 base, and 8 bases separated the two germline ends. The CDR3 covers 13 residues. Germline V gene sequence: CDR1 MNHEY, CDR2 SVGEGT. The CDR3, as DNA: TGTGCCAGCAGTCCCGCTCGCCAAGAGACCCAGTACTTC. This gives the protein CASSPARQETQYF.

This clonotype came up many times. V and J are TRBV7-3 and TRBJ2-1; maybe TRBD2 (5 bases). V dropped 5 bases and J dropped 9 bases, with 14 bases sitting between them. The CDR3 length is 13 residues. Germline loops: CDR1 SGHTA, CDR2 FQGTGA. The CDR3 sequence: CASSPRSAGEQFF. The DNA of the CDR3 is TGTGCCAGCAGCCCCCGGTCCGCGGGTGAGCAGTTCTTC.

The chain links TRBV20-1 to TRBJ1-4; weak D call: TRBD1 (6 bases). Germline lookup yields CDR1 DFQATT and CDR2 SNEGSKA (reference sequence). V was shortened by 2 bases and J by 5 bases, with 15 bases between the two germline ends. The length of the CDR3 is 15 residues. The DNA for the CDR3 is TGCAGTGCTAGACGGGGGGCAGTCTCAAATGAAAAACTGTTTTTT. It is translated as CSARRGAVSNEKLFF.

The chain employs TRBV4-1 and TRBJ2-7; TRBD1 agrees at 9 bases. Per germline, CDR1 MGHRA and CDR2 YSYEKL. The V and J ends lost 1 base and 5 bases, in that order; junction bases with no gene match: 6. This CDR3 contains 15 residues. The CDR3 DNA reads TGCGCCAGCAGCCAAGGGCACAGGGGGCCGGACGAGCAGTACTTC. The encoded protein is CASSQGHRGPDEQYF.

This clonotype was detected many times. The J gene is TRBJ1-4, the V gene TRBV4-1; tentative D call: TRBD1 (5 bases). Germline lookup yields CDR1 MGHRA and CDR2 YSYEKL. The CDR3 has 15 residues. V dropped 2 bases and J dropped 10 bases, with 17 bases sitting between them. CDR3 nucleotide sequence: TGCGCCAGCAGCCAATCTGTGCAGGGATTGGTAAAACTGTTTTTT. Protein: CASSQSVQGLVKLFF.

The chain joins TRBV11-2 to TRBJ2-1; possibly TRBD2 for D (6 bases). The CDR3 covers 18 residues. Deletions cut 5 bases from V and 6 bases from J, with 26 bases between. Germline CDR1 reads SGHAT; CDR2 reads FQNNGV. CDR3 DNA: TGTGCCAGCAGCCCCCGACTAGTGACGGCTAACTCGGTCAATGAGCAGTTCTTC. It yields the protein CASSPRLVTANSVNEQFF.

This clonotype was observed once. The chain couples TRBV27 to TRBJ2-7; 7 nucleotides agree with TRBD1. The CDR3 has 15 amino acids. Germline V gene data show CDR1 as MNHEY and CDR2 as SMNVEV (reference sequence). The V and J ends lost 3 bases and 3 bases, in that order; junction bases with no gene match: 8. The CDR3 DNA reads as TGTGCCAGCAGTTTTAAGGGGGCTCTCGACTACGAGCAGTACTTC. It codes for CASSFKGALDYEQYF.